Here is one T cell receptor (beta chain) with its context. The CDR3 has 14 amino acids. CDR1 and CDR2 from the germline V gene are KGHDR and SFDVKD. V dropped 3 bases and J dropped 4 bases, with 9 bases sitting between them. The data derive from a study of blood T cell repertoires in COVID-19. About the research overall: Samples representing acute and convalescent COVID-19 were sourced from the United States, Italy and Spain. Sample material is recorded as cDNA or gDNA derived from T cells, B-cell-depleted T cells, or PBMCs.

In the original processing: The assay estimated nucleated cells by amplifying reference gene primers. Using immunoSEQ multiplex PCR, the repertoire was profiled, and TCRdb retains in-frame clones only, with some absent. V, J and clone size were drawn from that table, and D and trimming were deduced from the DNA. The sample carries about 260,000 clones, over 80% recorded once. The material sequenced was peripheral blood. This TCR came from a woman aged 40 to 50 with acute or convalescent COVID-19. This sequence joins TRBV24-1 and TRBJ1-5; no firm D call. In DNA, the CDR3 is TGTGCCACCAGTGATAGTCGGTATAATCAGCCCCAGCATTTT. This translates into CATSDSRYNQPQHF.